This T cell receptor (beta chain) was documented in a study of cytomegalovirus exposure and HLA in healthy donors. Points from the study as a whole: Cytomegalovirus association was listed for roughly 160 TCR beta chains. An analysis that came later showed most CMV-associated TCR beta chains appearing HLA-restricted.

With 60 Vbeta and 13 Jbeta primers, the PCR was carried out. The protocol was immunoSEQ multiplex PCR, while the TCRdb copy is restricted to in-frame clones and leaves out a portion. The top ten clones hold 3.5% to 5% of a sample with 150,000 to 250,000 clones, around 80% of them seen once. A note on this clone: What it binds is not known.

Sequencing was performed on PBMCs. The source is a woman in her 30s in good health and CMV-seropositive.

The CDR3 DNA sequence: TGCAGTGCTAAATCCGGCACTGAAGCTTTCTTT. Translation gives CSAKSGTEAFF. V gene TRBV20-1 combines with J gene TRBJ1-1; D is uncertain. V was trimmed by 4 bases and J by 4 bases, leaving 7 bases between them. CDR3 length equals 11 residues. In germline, CDR1 is DFQATT, CDR2 SNEGSKA (reference sequence).